A single sample gave rise to the 7 T cell receptor beta chains below, sequenced in a study of T-cell reconstitution after alpha-beta-depleted transplantation in children. Unique molecular identifiers were incorporated during preparation of the TCRbeta library. TCRdb re-called the PCR reads with MiXCR, one entry per CDR3 protein. The sample consists of about 340,000 distinct CDR3 sequences, approximately 10% of them appearing once. The sequences come from PBMCs from the stem cell graft donor, collected from the stem cell graft. These TCRs come from a human donor who donated a stem cell graft to a child with acute lymphoblastic leukemia.

This clonotype was counted only a few times. This chain uses TRBV4-3 with TRBJ1-2; 7 bases fit TRBD1. The CDR3 loop spans 16 amino acids. V gave up 0 bases and J gave up 8 bases; unmatched junction bases: 12. The germline V gene encodes CDR1 LGHNA and CDR2 YSLEER. As DNA, the CDR3 is TGCGCCAGCAGCCAAGAATACGCAGACAGGGCGACGGGCTACACCTTC. It specifies CASSQEYADRATGYTF.

This clonotype was detected only a few times. V gene TRBV7-2 combines with J gene TRBJ2-3; D is unresolved. Germline V gene data show CDR1 as SGHTA and CDR2 as FQGNSA. Between the trimmed V and J ends, which lost 5 bases and 2 bases, there was a span of 14 bases. This CDR3 is built from 15 residues. The CDR3 DNA sequence: TGTGCCAGCAGCCCCCTGGGAAGCTACACAGATACGCAGTATTTT. This sequence encodes CASSPLGSYTDTQYF.

This clonotype was seen a few times. This chain uses TRBV4-3 with TRBJ2-7, with a tentative D call TRBD1 (6 bases). Germline V lookup: CDR1 LGHNA, CDR2 YSLEER. The CDR3 totals 17 residues. With 2 bases removed from V and 0 bases from J, the gap between germline ends came to 17 bases. This CDR3 is CASSQRLTGGFSYEQYF. CDR3 DNA sequence: TGCGCCAGCAGCCAACGGCTGACAGGCGGCTTCTCCTACGAGCAGTACTTC.

This clonotype was seen a few times. The V call is TRBV20-1, the J call TRBJ2-7; 9 bases align to TRBD1. CDR1 is DFQATT and CDR2 is SNEGSKA in the germline V gene (reference sequence). The CDR3 extends over 13 amino acids. V lost 4 bases, J lost 5 bases, and 6 bases stayed unmatched. Here the CDR3 DNA reads TGCAGTGCTATGACAGGGGGTCAGCACGAGCAGTACTTC. Its protein is CSAMTGGQHEQYF.

J is TRBJ2-3 and V is TRBV15; D gene unclear. Trimming pared 5 bases from V and 5 bases from J, leaving 11 bases between. The germline gives CDR1 LNHNV, CDR2 YYDKDF (reference sequence). The length of the CDR3 is 13 residues. CDR3 sequence (DNA): TGTGCCACCAGCGGCCTGTTGGTAGATACGCAGTATTTT. Its protein is CATSGLLVDTQYF. The entire variable domain, with the rest obtained from reference TRBV15 and TRBJ2-3, is as follows: DAMVIQNPRYQVTQFGKPVTLSCSQTLNHNVMYWYQQKSSQAPKLLFHYYDKDFNNEADTPDNFQSRRPNTSFCFLDIRSPGLGDTAMYLCATSGLLVDTQYFGPGTRLTVL.

There are a few counts of this clonotype. The chain carries TRBV20-1 and TRBJ1-5; D might be TRBD1 (5 bases). The germline gives CDR1 DFQATT, CDR2 SNEGSKA (reference sequence). The CDR3 sequence is 14 residues long. The V end was cut by 5 bases, the J end by 4 bases, with 15 bases between. In nucleotides, the CDR3 is TGCAGTGCTGGGGCCTTTCGGCAGAATCAGCCCCAGCATTTT. Residues: CSAGAFRQNQPQHF.

This clonotype was observed many times. The rearrangement links TRBV4-1 to TRBJ1-4, with D maybe TRBD1 (5 bases). V gave up 4 bases and J gave up 2 bases, with 11 bases separating them. This CDR3 region has 15 residues. Germline values: CDR1 MGHRA, CDR2 YSYEKL. The CDR3 loop reads CASSPSGVTNEKLFF. The CDR3 DNA reads as TGCGCCAGCAGCCCCTCGGGGGTTACTAATGAAAAACTGTTTTTT.